Below are 19 T cell receptor beta chains sequenced from a single sample in a study of T cell repertoires in aging, cancer and after chemotherapy. Multiplex touch-down PCR with TRB-A/B primers amplified rearranged V-D-J TRB sequences. TCRdb reprocessed the multiplex PCR reads via MiXCR and lists one record per CDR3 protein. This table holds roughly 5,300 distinct CDR3 sequences, 25% to 30% found once. TCR beta rearrangements were amplified from peripheral blood genomic DNA. What was sequenced was blood. The source is a human donor with a solid tumor.

Only a few counts were recorded for this clonotype. The chain recombines TRBV4-3 with TRBJ2-3; perhaps TRBD2 as D (6 bases). Germline V gene lookup returns CDR1 LGHNA and CDR2 YSLEER. The CDR3 spans 17 residues. The V end was cut by 0 bases, the J end by 0 bases, with 13 bases between. The chain's CDR3 is CASSQDRPSVSTDTQYF. For the CDR3, the DNA is TGCGCCAGCAGCCAAGATAGGCCTAGCGTTAGCACAGATACGCAGTATTTT.

This clonotype is classed as medium-sized. This chain links TRBV5-1 with TRBJ2-3; 8 nucleotides match TRBD1. The CDR3 totals 13 residues. Per germline, CDR1 SGHRS and CDR2 YFSETQ. Germline trimming cut 7 bases from V and 0 bases from J; bases unmatched to any gene: 1. CDR3 DNA: TGCGCCAGCCGGGACAGGAGCACAGATACGCAGTATTTT. Protein sequence: CASRDRSTDTQYF.

This clonotype was counted a few times. This chain uses TRBV12-3 or TRBV12-4 with TRBJ1-1, with 8 bases that match TRBD1. The V and J ends lost 5 bases and 4 bases, in that order; junction bases with no gene match: 6. The CDR3 runs 14 residues. The CDR3 DNA is TGTGCCAGCAGTCGGACAGGGATCGGCACTGAAGCTTTCTTT. The encoded protein is CASSRTGIGTEAFF.

This clonotype ranks as medium-sized. This rearrangement joins TRBV6-5 to TRBJ2-7, with 7 bases that match TRBD1. CDR1 MNHEY and CDR2 SVGAGI come from the germline V gene. CDR3 length: 16 residues. Germline trimming cut 2 bases from V and 3 bases from J; bases unmatched to any gene: 10. The CDR3 DNA reads TGTGCCAGCAGTTACACCGGGACAGCCCATTTCTACGAGCAGTACTTC. Amino acids: CASSYTGTAHFYEQYF.

The gene calls are TRBV7-2 and TRBJ1-1, with a possible D match to TRBD1 (6 bases). The CDR3 sequence is 14 residues long. Germline assignment: CDR1 SGHTA and CDR2 FQGNSA. V lost 0 bases to trimming and J lost 11 bases, with 16 bases between them. The CDR3 nucleotides read TGTGCCAGCAGCTTAGCGGGGGGCGGAGATCGGGCTTTCTTT. As protein: CASSLAGGGDRAFF.

This clonotype turned up a few times. The CDR3 spells CASSLDPGRQTQYF. The CDR3 bases are TGCGCCAGCAGCTTGGACCCAGGGCGACAGACCCAGTACTTC. The V call is TRBV5-1, the J call TRBJ2-5, with TRBD1 as a possible D gene (5 bases). This CDR3 is 14 amino acids long. With 0 bases removed from V and 6 bases from J, the gap between germline ends came to 12 bases. Germline loops: CDR1 SGHRS, CDR2 YFSETQ.

This clonotype is classed as medium-sized. The genes are TRBV19 and TRBJ2-1, with TRBD2 matching 8 bases. Germline CDR1 and CDR2: LNHDA and SQIVND (reference sequence). The J segment lost 4 bases and the V segment lost 5 bases, leaving 13 bases of the junction unmatched. The CDR3 consists of 17 residues. CDR3 loop: CASSSSLAGKLYNEQFF. In DNA form, the CDR3 reads TGTGCCAGTAGTTCCTCGTTAGCGGGAAAATTGTACAATGAGCAGTTCTTC.

The chain carries TRBV28 and TRBJ2-5; 10 bases are a match to TRBD1. Germline V gives CDR1 MDHEN, CDR2 SYDVKM. The CDR3 runs to 17 residues. The ends lost 2 bases at V and 4 bases at J; junction bases unmatched: 10. The CDR3 DNA reads as TGTGCCAGCAGTTTAGTTGGACAGGGGGTCGGAGGAGAGACCCAGTACTTC. Translation gives CASSLVGQGVGGETQYF. Combining the CDR3 with reference TRBV28 and TRBJ2-5 gives the whole variable domain DVKVTQSSRYLVKRTGEKVFLECVQDMDHENMFWYRQDPGLGLRLIYFSYDVKMKEKGDIPEGYSVSREKKERFSLILESASTNQTSMYLCASSLVGQGVGGETQYFGPGTRLLVL.

Within the sample, this clonotype is medium-sized. The CDR3 DNA reads TGTGCCACCAGTGGTCGGGGACTAGCGGGGCTACTGTCCACAGATACGCAGTATTTT. This codes for CATSGRGLAGLLSTDTQYF. This rearrangement joins TRBV24-1 to TRBJ2-3; TRBD2 matches 13 bases. CDR1 is KGHDR and CDR2 is SFDVKD in the germline V gene. The junction had 12 bases not matched to a gene; V was cut back by 5 bases and J by 2 bases. The CDR3 runs 19 residues.

A note on this clonotype: A much larger clone differs from this one at a single base, so this may be a read error. The chain combines TRBV12-3 or TRBV12-4 with TRBJ2-7, with 7 bases aligning to TRBD1. The CDR3 runs to 12 residues. The V and J ends lost 6 bases and 3 bases, in that order; junction bases with no gene match: 2. The CDR3 bases are TGTGCCAGCAGGGCAGGGGGCTACGAGCAGTACTTC. This encodes CASRAGGYEQYF.

This clonotype is labeled as medium-sized. The chain uses TRBV12-3 or TRBV12-4 and TRBJ2-5; 9 bases fit TRBD1. The V gene end was trimmed by 5 bases and the J gene end by 6 bases; junction bases not matched to a gene: 4. The CDR3 loop spans 13 amino acids. The CDR3 is CASSPTGGKTQYF. CDR3 DNA sequence: TGTGCCAGCAGTCCGACAGGGGGAAAGACCCAGTACTTC.

On this clonotype itself: With a much larger clone just one base away, this may be a read error. The gene calls are TRBV5-4 and TRBJ2-6; TRBD1 might be the D (7 bases). The CDR3 has 20 amino acids. CDR1 is SGHNT and CDR2 is YYREEE in the germline V gene (reference sequence). V was trimmed by 0 bases and J by 0 bases, leaving 19 bases between them. The chain's CDR3 is CASSLGQPTGTLSGANVLTF. In DNA form, the CDR3 reads TGTGCCAGCAGCTTGGGACAACCGACAGGGACTCTCTCTGGGGCCAACGTCCTGACTTTC.

The CDR3: CATSDLGHEETQYF. In DNA, the CDR3 is TGTGCCACCAGTGATTTAGGGCACGAAGAGACCCAGTACTTC. The rearrangement joins TRBV24-1 to TRBJ2-5; no definite D call. The V end was cut by 1 base, the J end by 3 bases, with 8 bases between. CDR1 and CDR2 from the germline V gene are KGHDR and SFDVKD. The CDR3 has 14 amino acids.

The rearrangement links TRBV28 to TRBJ2-7; a weak D match, TRBD2 (5 bases). Looked up from germline, CDR1 is MDHEN and CDR2 is SYDVKM. The CDR3 runs to 13 residues. V lost 4 bases, J lost 3 bases, and 10 bases lay in between. The CDR3 region is CASSSGKLYEQYF. CDR3 bases: TGTGCCAGCAGTTCCGGGAAGCTCTACGAGCAGTACTTC.

With regard to this clonotype: A much larger clone is a single base away; this may be a read error. The J gene is TRBJ2-4, the V gene TRBV18; no firm D call. Per the germline V gene, CDR1 is KGHSH and CDR2 is LQKENI. The CDR3 spans 14 residues. CDR3 sequence reads: CVSSPPAMSDIQYF. The CDR3 bases are TGTGTCAGCTCACCCCCGGCCATGTCGGACATTCAGTACTTC. The entire variable domain, with the rest obtained from reference TRBV18 and TRBJ2-4, is as follows: NAGVMQNPRHLVRRRGQEARLRCSPMKGHSHVYWYRQLPEEGLKFMVYLQKENIIDESGMPKERFSAEFPKEGPSILRIQQVVRGDSAAYFCVSSPPAMSDIQYFGAGTRLSVL.

The chain links TRBV10-3 to TRBJ2-2; 9 bases agree with TRBD2. CDR1 and CDR2 from the germline V gene are ENHRY and SYGVKD. The junction had 6 bases not matched to a gene; V was cut back by 4 bases and J by 6 bases. This CDR3 comprises 15 residues. The chain's CDR3 is CAISGLAGDAGELFF. The CDR3 DNA reads TGTGCCATCAGTGGGTTAGCGGGAGATGCCGGGGAGCTGTTTTTT.

This clonotype was recorded only once. One junction end disagrees with the germline gene, perhaps due to a read error. The chain links TRBV20-1 to TRBJ2-5, with 10 bases aligning to TRBD2. Germline CDR1 is DFQATT and CDR2 is SNEGSKA (reference sequence). CDR3 size: 17 residues. This CDR3 is CSARDLPSGRASETQYF. CDR3 nucleotides: TGTAGTGCTAGAGATCTCCCCAGCGGGAGGGCTAGTGAGACCCAGTACTTC.

CDR3 amino acids: CASSYSTRVYSEAFF. Here the CDR3 DNA reads TGTGCCAGCAGTTACTCGACCAGGGTGTATTCTGAAGCTTTCTTT. V gene TRBV6-2 or TRBV6-3 combines with J gene TRBJ1-1, with a tentative D call TRBD1 (5 bases). The CDR3 length is 15 residues. Trimming stripped 0 bases from V and 6 bases from J, with 14 bases between. The germline gives CDR1 MNHEY, CDR2 SVGEGT.

This clonotype is deemed medium-sized. The chain has TRBV19 and TRBJ2-3; no definite D call. Germline V gene sequence: CDR1 LNHDA, CDR2 SQIVND (reference sequence). CDR3 length equals 16 residues. Trimming took 0 bases from V and 0 from J, leaving 10 bases between them. The CDR3 loop reads CASSIDLSQSTDTQYF. CDR3 nucleotide sequence: TGTGCCAGTAGTATAGATCTATCACAGAGCACAGATACGCAGTATTTT.